Shown below are 8 T cell receptor beta chains from a single sample sequenced in a study of quantifying T cell responses using KT2 cells. Study summary: RNA was reverse transcribed with TCR alpha and beta constant-region primers.

An oligo carrying a UMI was ligated to the cDNA 3' end. An equimolar mix of RC1.1 and RC1.2 primed the beta chain across TRBC1 and TRBC2. TCRdb analysed the UMI-ligation and nested PCR reads with MiXCR anew, one entry per CDR3 protein. The data contain about 30,000 distinct CDR3 sequences, under 7.5% of them singletons. Sequences were obtained from PBMCs spiked with cells of the T cell clone KT2. These receptor sequences come from a human donor.

The V and J genes are TRBV4-3 and TRBJ2-3; TRBD2 agrees at 8 bases. From germline, CDR1 is LGHNA and CDR2 YSLEER. V was clipped by 0 bases and J by 2 bases; unmatched bases: 4. This CDR3 has 16 amino acids. The CDR3: CASSQEEAGATDTQYF. CDR3 nucleotide sequence: TGCGCCAGCAGCCAAGAGGAAGCGGGAGCCACAGATACGCAGTATTTT.

This clonotype was counted ten times or more. The chain uses TRBV7-6 and TRBJ2-3, with D unclear. The CDR3 contains 12 residues. V was clipped by 1 base and J by 9 bases, with 8 bases between them. Germline CDR1 SGHVS, CDR2 FNYEAQ. The CDR3 DNA follows: TGTGCCAGCAGCTTAGAAGGCATCACGCAGTATTTT. This codes for CASSLEGITQYF. Supplemented by reference TRBV7-6 and TRBJ2-3, the full variable domain reads GAGVSQSPRYKVTKRGQDVALRCDPISGHVSLYWYRQALGQGPEFLTYFNYEAQQDKSGLPNDRFSAERPEGSISTLTIQRTEQRDSAMYRCASSLEGITQYFGPGTRLTVL.

This clonotype was seen a handful of times. CDR3: CASGFRASDTQYF. CDR3 in DNA: TGTGCTAGTGGTTTTCGGGCCTCAGATACGCAGTATTTT. The chain employs TRBV12-5 and TRBJ2-3; no reliable D call. Germline CDR1 reads LGHNT; CDR2 reads FRNRAP. V shed 3 bases and J shed 4 bases, with 8 bases lying between them. This CDR3 is 13 amino acids long.

This clonotype was found many times. The chain carries TRBV10-3 and TRBJ2-1, with 12 bases that match TRBD2. The CDR3 length is 18 residues. CDR1 is ENHRY and CDR2 is SYGVKD in the germline V gene. V gave up 2 bases and J gave up 8 bases; unmatched junction bases: 13. The CDR3 loop is CAISEGELPSGRGDEQFF. The CDR3 DNA reads TGTGCCATCAGTGAGGGGGAGCTACCTAGCGGGAGGGGAGATGAGCAGTTCTTC.

This clonotype was recorded many times. V gene TRBV7-7 combines with J gene TRBJ2-5; 12 bases map to TRBD1. J lost 5 bases, V lost 6 bases, and 7 bases had no gene match. The germline V gene encodes CDR1 SSHAT and CDR2 FNYEAQ (reference sequence). This CDR3 region has 15 residues. The CDR3 sequence: CASRPGTGGEETQYF. CDR3 coding DNA: TGTGCCAGCAGACCCGGGACAGGGGGCGAGGAGACCCAGTACTTC.

This chain joins TRBV29-1 and TRBJ2-7; D uncertain. CDR1 SQVTM and CDR2 ANQGSEA come from the germline V gene. This CDR3 is 17 amino acids long. The ends were cut back, 0 bases at V and 2 bases at J, with 20 bases in the middle. CDR3 sequence: CSVEEGTEEASPYEQYF. The DNA for the CDR3 is TGCAGCGTTGAAGAGGGAACCGAAGAAGCAAGTCCCTACGAGCAGTACTTC.

V and J are TRBV18 and TRBJ2-4; 12 bases are a match to TRBD1. The CDR3 totals 19 residues. The junction had 7 bases not matched to a gene; V was cut back by 1 base and J by 0 bases. CDR1 and CDR2 from the germline V gene are KGHSH and LQKENI. CDR3 nucleotides: TGTGCCAGCTCACCACAGCTGGGACAGGGGGCGAGAGCCAAAAACATTCAGTACTTC. It yields the protein CASSPQLGQGARAKNIQYF.

This clonotype was recorded at least ten times. The chain links TRBV7-2 to TRBJ2-3, with 12 bases fitting TRBD2. V was pared by 2 bases and J by 1 base, with 10 bases of the junction left unmatched. Germline CDR1 is SGHTA and CDR2 is FQGNSA. There are 19 residues in the CDR3. The CDR3 DNA follows: TGTGCCAGCAGCTTACCGTGGCTAGCGGGGGGGGCCGGCACAGATACGCAGTATTTT. Translated: CASSLPWLAGGAGTDTQYF.